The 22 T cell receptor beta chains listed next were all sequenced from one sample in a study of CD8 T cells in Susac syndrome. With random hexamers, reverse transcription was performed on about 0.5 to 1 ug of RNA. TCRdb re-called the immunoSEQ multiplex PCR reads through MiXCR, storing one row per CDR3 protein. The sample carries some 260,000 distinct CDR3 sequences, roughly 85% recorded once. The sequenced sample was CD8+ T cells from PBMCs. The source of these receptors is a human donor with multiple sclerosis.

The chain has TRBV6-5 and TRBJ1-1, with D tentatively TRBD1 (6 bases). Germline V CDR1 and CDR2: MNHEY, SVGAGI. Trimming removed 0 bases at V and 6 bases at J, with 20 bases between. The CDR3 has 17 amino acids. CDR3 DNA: TGTGCCAGCAGTTACTCGTATTGGGAACAGGGTTTATCTGAAGCTTTCTTT. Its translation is CASSYSYWEQGLSEAFF.

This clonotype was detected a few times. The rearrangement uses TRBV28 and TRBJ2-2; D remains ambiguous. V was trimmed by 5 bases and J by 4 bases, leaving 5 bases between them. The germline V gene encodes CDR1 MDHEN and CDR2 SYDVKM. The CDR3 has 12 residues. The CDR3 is CASSRLTGELFF. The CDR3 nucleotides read TGTGCCAGCAGTCGCCTCACCGGGGAGCTGTTTTTT.

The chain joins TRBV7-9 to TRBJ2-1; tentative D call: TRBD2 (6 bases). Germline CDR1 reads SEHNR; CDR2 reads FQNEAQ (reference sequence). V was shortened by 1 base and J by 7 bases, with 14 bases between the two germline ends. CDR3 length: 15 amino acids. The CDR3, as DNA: TGTGCCAGCAGCTTAGGAGGGGAGGTTCGGAATGAGCAGTTCTTC. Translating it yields CASSLGGEVRNEQFF.

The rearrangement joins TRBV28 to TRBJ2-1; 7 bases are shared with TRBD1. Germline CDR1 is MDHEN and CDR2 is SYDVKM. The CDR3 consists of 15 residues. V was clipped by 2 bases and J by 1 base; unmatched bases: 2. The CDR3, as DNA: TGTGCCAGCAGTTTACTGGGACAGTCCTACAATGAGCAGTTCTTC. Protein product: CASSLLGQSYNEQFF.

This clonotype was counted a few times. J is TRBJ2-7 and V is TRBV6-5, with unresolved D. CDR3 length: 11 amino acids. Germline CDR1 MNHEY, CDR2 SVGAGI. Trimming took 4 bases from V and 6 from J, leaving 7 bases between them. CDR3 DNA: TGTGCCAGCAGTTCCCTCCGCGAGCAGTACTTC. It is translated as CASSSLREQYF.

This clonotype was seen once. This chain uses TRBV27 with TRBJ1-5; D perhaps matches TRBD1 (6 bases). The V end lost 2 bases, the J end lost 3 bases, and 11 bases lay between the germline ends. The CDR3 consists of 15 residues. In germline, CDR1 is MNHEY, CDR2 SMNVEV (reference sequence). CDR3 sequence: CASSLEGGYNQPQHF. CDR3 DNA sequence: TGTGCCAGCAGTTTAGAGGGGGGCTACAATCAGCCCCAGCATTTT.

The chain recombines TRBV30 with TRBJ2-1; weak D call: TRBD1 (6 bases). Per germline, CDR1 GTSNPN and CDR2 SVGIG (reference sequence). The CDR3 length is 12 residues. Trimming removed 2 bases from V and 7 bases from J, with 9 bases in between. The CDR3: CAWSLGGNEQFF. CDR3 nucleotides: TGTGCCTGGAGTTTAGGGGGTAATGAGCAGTTCTTC.

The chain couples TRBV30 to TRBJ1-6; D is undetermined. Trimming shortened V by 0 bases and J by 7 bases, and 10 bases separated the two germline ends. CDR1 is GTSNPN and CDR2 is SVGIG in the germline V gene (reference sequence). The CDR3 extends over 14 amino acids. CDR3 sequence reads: CAWSVAAANSPLHF. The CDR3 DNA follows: TGTGCCTGGAGTGTAGCGGCAGCAAATTCACCCCTCCACTTT.

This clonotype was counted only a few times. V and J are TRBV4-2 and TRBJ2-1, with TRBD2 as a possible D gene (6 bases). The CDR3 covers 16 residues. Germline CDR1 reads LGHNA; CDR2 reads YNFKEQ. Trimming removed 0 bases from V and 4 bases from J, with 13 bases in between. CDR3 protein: CASSQEGIGGYNEQFF. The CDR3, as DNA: TGTGCCAGCAGCCAAGAAGGCATCGGGGGTTACAATGAGCAGTTCTTC.

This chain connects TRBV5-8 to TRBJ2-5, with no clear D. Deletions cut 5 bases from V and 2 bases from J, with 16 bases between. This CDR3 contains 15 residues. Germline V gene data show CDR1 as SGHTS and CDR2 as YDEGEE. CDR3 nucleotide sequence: TGTGCCAGCAGGCCGAGAGTTAGCTTTCAAGAGACCCAGTACTTC. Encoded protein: CASRPRVSFQETQYF.

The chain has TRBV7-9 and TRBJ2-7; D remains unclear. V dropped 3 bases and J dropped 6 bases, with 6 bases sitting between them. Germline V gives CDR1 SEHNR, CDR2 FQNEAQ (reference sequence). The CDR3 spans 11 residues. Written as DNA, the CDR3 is TGTGCCAGCAGCTTCCTCGGCGAGCAGTACTTC. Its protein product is CASSFLGEQYF.

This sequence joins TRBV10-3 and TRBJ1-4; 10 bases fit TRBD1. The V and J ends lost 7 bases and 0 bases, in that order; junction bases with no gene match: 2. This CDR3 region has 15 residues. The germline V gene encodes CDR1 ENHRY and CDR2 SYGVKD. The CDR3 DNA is TGTGCCATCATGGGACAGGGGACAACTAATGAAAAACTGTTTTTT. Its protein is CAIMGQGTTNEKLFF.

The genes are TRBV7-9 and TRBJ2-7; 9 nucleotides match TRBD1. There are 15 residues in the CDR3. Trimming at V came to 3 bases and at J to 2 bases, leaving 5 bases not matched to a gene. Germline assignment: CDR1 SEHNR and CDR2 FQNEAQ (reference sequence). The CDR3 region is CASSFPTGGTYEQYF. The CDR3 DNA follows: TGTGCCAGCAGCTTCCCGACAGGGGGTACCTACGAGCAGTACTTC.

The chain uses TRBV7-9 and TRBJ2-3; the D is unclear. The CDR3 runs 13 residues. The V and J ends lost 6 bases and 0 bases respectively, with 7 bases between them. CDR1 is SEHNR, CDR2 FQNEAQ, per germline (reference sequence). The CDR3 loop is CASRPDSTDTQYF. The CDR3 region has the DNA TGTGCCAGCAGGCCAGACAGCACAGATACGCAGTATTTT.

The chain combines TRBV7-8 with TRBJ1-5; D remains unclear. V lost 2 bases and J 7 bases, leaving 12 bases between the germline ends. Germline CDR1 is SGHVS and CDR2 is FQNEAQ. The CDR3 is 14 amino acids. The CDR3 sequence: CASSLYYSGQPQHF. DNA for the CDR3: TGTGCCAGCAGCTTATATTACTCCGGACAGCCCCAGCATTTT.

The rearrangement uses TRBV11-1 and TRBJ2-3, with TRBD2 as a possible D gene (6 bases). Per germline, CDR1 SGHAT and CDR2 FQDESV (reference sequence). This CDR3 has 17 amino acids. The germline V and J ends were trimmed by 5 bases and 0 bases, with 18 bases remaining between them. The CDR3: CASSIDRRGTSTDTQYF. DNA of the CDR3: TGTGCCAGCAGCATAGACCGTCGCGGGACTAGCACAGATACGCAGTATTTT.

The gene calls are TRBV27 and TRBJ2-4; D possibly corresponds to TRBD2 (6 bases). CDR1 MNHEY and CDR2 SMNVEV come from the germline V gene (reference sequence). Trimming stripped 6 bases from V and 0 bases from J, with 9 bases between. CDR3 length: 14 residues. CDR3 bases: TGTGCCAGCAGAATGGGGGGAGCCAAAAACATTCAGTACTTC. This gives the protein CASRMGGAKNIQYF.

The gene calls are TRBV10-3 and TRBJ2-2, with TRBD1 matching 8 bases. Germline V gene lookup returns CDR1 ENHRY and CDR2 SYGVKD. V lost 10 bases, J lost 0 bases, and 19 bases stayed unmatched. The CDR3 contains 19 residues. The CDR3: CATGQGGMSESANTGELFF. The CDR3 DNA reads TGTGCCACCGGACAGGGCGGGATGAGCGAGTCCGCGAACACCGGGGAGCTGTTTTTT.

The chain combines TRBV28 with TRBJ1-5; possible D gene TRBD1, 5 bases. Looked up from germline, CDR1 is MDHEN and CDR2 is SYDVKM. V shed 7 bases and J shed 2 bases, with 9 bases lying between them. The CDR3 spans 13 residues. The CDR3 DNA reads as TGTGCCAGCACCCCGACAGGCAATCAGCCCCAGCATTTT. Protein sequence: CASTPTGNQPQHF.

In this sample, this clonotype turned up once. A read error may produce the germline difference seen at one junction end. CDR3 coding DNA: TGTGCCAGAAGCCAAGACTATCTTGAGCAGTCCTTC. It encodes CARSQDYLEQSF. This rearrangement joins TRBV3-1 to TRBJ2-1; tentative D call: TRBD2 (5 bases). The CDR3 is 12 amino acids. Per germline, CDR1 LGHDT and CDR2 YNNKEL (reference sequence).

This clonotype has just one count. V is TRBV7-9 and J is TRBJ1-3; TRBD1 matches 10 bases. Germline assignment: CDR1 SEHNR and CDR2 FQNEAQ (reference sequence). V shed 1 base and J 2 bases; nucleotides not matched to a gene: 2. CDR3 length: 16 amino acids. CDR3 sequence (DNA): TGTGCCAGCAGCTTAGAAGGGACAGGGGCTGGAAACACCATATATTTT. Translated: CASSLEGTGAGNTIYF.

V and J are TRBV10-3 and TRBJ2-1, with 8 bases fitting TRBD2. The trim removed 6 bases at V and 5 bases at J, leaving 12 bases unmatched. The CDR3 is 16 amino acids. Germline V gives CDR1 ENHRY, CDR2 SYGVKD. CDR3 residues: CAISPPPGGDDNEQFF. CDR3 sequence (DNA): TGTGCCATCAGCCCTCCACCGGGAGGGGATGACAATGAGCAGTTCTTC.